The rows below give T cell receptor beta chains drawn from one sample of a study of control samples from healthy donors and cancer patients. The repertoire was sequenced with immunoSEQ multiplex PCR; TCRdb's copy has only in-frame clones and lacks some. The sample records 150,000 or so clones, around 93% being singletons. Sequenced material: blood. These receptors all come from an older woman in good health. Each CDR3 is given with its conserved first and last residue. The D gene is left open where the match is weak. The size field is filled for only some rows; it gives once, few, many or a size class.

v_gene	len	d_gene	abundance	j_gene	CDR3aa	CDR3nt
TRBV7-2	16	NA	NA	TRBJ2-3	CASSPGVLAGTDTQYF	TGTGCCAGCAGCCCAGGGGTACTCGCGGGCACAGATACGCAGTATTTT
TRBV7-9	17	TRBD2	NA	TRBJ2-2	CASSQISGGANTGELFF	TGTGCCAGCAGCCAAATTAGCGGGGGGGCCAACACCGGGGAGCTGTTTTTT
TRBV6-6	16	NA	NA	TRBJ1-6	CASSYGAAGMESPLHF	TGTGCCAGCAGTTACGGAGCAGCTGGGATGGAATCACCCCTCCACTTT
TRBV7-2	12	NA	NA	TRBJ1-1	CASTEAYTEAFF	TGTGCCAGCACCGAGGCGTACACTGAAGCTTTCTTT
TRBV5-1	15	TRBD2	NA	TRBJ2-1	CASSQLAGGYNEQFF	TGCGCCAGCAGCCAACTAGCGGGGGGTTACAATGAGCAGTTCTTC
TRBV15	13	NA	NA	TRBJ1-2	CATSSGGNYGYTF	TGTGCCACCAGCTCAGGAGGTAACTATGGCTACACCTTC
TRBV6-5	14	TRBD1	NA	TRBJ2-2	CASQTGDFFGELFF	TGTGCCAGCCAGACAGGGGATTTTTTCGGGGAGCTGTTTTTT
TRBV7-2	14	TRBD1	NA	TRBJ2-5	CASSIGQARETQYF	TGTGCCAGCAGCATCGGACAGGCACGGGAGACCCAGTACTTC
TRBV6-2/TRBV6-3	15	NA	NA	TRBJ1-1	CASSYFRTVNTEAFF	TGTGCCAGCAGTTACTTTCGGACCGTGAACACTGAAGCTTTCTTT
TRBV7-2	15	NA	NA	TRBJ1-4	CASSSQTATNEKLFF	TGTGCCAGCAGCTCACAGACAGCGACTAATGAAAAACTGTTTTTT
TRBV11-3	13	TRBD1	NA	TRBJ2-1	CASSFAGGNEQFF	TGTGCCAGCAGCTTTGCAGGGGGCAATGAGCAGTTCTTC
TRBV12-5	14	NA	NA	TRBJ1-1	CASGLFPGGPEAFF	TGTGCTAGTGGTTTGTTCCCGGGAGGACCAGAAGCTTTCTTT
TRBV9	16	NA	once	TRBJ1-3	CASSADPGASGNTIYF	TGTGCCAGCAGCGCCGACCCAGGGGCCTCTGGAAACACCATATATTTT
TRBV5-8	13	NA	NA	TRBJ1-5	CASRGNSNQPQHF	TGTGCCAGCAGGGGTAATAGCAATCAGCCCCAGCATTTT
TRBV5-4	14	TRBD2	NA	TRBJ2-1	CASTSGGSYNEQFF	TGTGCCAGCACCAGCGGGGGATCTTACAATGAGCAGTTCTTC
TRBV7-9	13	NA	NA	TRBJ1-4	CASSPEINEKLFF	TGTGCCAGCAGCCCCGAGATAAATGAAAAACTGTTTTTT
TRBV9	15	NA	NA	TRBJ2-2	CASSFGQTNTGELFF	TGTGCCAGCAGCTTCGGACAGACGAACACCGGGGAGCTGTTTTTT
TRBV25-1	17	NA	NA	TRBJ2-1	CASSPLLSSGLYNEQFF	TGTGCCAGCAGTCCTCTCCTGTCGTCCGGCCTATACAATGAGCAGTTCTTC
TRBV15	13	NA	NA	TRBJ1-2	CATSRDSNYGYTF	TGTGCCACCAGCAGAGACTCTAACTATGGCTACACCTTC
TRBV7-2	13	NA	NA	TRBJ1-3	CASSSREGNTIYF	TGTGCCAGCAGCTCACGGGAGGGAAACACCATATATTTT
TRBV7-9	16	NA	NA	TRBJ1-2	CASSLGEGGAYHGYTF	TGTGCCAGCAGCTTAGGAGAAGGTGGGGCATATCATGGCTACACCTTC
TRBV18	15	NA	NA	TRBJ1-1	CASSSRTERSTEAFF	TGTGCCAGCTCATCAAGGACAGAGAGGAGCACTGAAGCTTTCTTT
TRBV9	12	NA	NA	TRBJ1-1	CASSVEQGRAFF	TGTGCCAGCAGCGTAGAGCAGGGCCGGGCTTTCTTT
TRBV10-3	14	NA	NA	TRBJ1-6	CATKGSATNSPLHF	TGTGCCACGAAAGGTTCCGCAACCAATTCACCCCTCCACTTT
TRBV19	14	NA	NA	TRBJ1-2	CASSRRDQNYGYTF	TGTGCCAGTAGCAGAAGGGACCAGAATTATGGCTACACCTTC
TRBV7-2	17	TRBD1	NA	TRBJ1-1	CASSLGWGQRVYTEAFF	TGTGCCAGCAGCCTAGGGTGGGGACAGAGGGTATACACTGAAGCTTTCTTT
TRBV2	15	TRBD1	NA	TRBJ2-7	CASRMGTGVSYEQYF	TGTGCCAGCAGGATGGGTACAGGGGTCTCCTACGAGCAGTACTTC
TRBV21-1	15	NA	NA	TRBJ2-3	CASSKCSATADTQYF	TGTGCCAGCAGCAAATGTTCAGCGACGGCCGATACGCAGTATTTT
TRBV7-9	15	TRBD1	NA	TRBJ2-1	CASSLGQGIHNEQFF	TGTGCCAGCAGCCTCGGACAGGGGATACACAATGAGCAGTTCTTC
TRBV5-1	14	NA	NA	TRBJ1-3	CASSTGHGRDTIYF	TGCGCCAGCAGCACGGGACATGGGAGGGACACCATATATTTT
TRBV2	13	NA	NA	TRBJ2-3	CASKGTGAGTQYF	TGTGCCAGCAAAGGGACGGGGGCAGGTACGCAGTATTTT
TRBV12-5	15	NA	NA	TRBJ1-4	CASGSNPAANEKLFF	TGTGCTAGTGGTTCGAACCCAGCAGCTAATGAAAAACTGTTTTTT
TRBV7-8	16	TRBD1	NA	TRBJ1-1	CASSWERPGQGTEAFF	TGTGCCAGCAGCTGGGAGCGCCCGGGACAGGGAACCGAAGCTTTCTTT
TRBV6-5	15	TRBD2	NA	TRBJ2-7	CASSTMGGVSYEQYF	TGTGCCAGCTCGACAATGGGAGGGGTCTCCTACGAGCAGTACTTC
TRBV10-3	16	TRBD2	NA	TRBJ2-1	CAISEWSGGTYNEQFF	TGTGCCATCAGTGAGTGGAGCGGGGGGACCTACAATGAGCAGTTCTTC
TRBV14	13	TRBD1	NA	TRBJ2-7	CASSPWTGSEQYF	TGTGCCAGCAGCCCTTGGACAGGGAGCGAGCAGTACTTC
TRBV5-1	16	TRBD2	NA	TRBJ2-7	CASSSGEAGGLYEQYF	TGCGCCAGCAGCTCGGGTGAAGCGGGGGGGCTTTACGAGCAGTACTTC
TRBV18	13	NA	few	TRBJ1-1	CASSLDPNTEAFF	TGTGCCAGCTCACTAGACCCGAACACTGAAGCTTTCTTT
TRBV18	16	NA	NA	TRBJ1-1	CASSPSPGTRNTEAFF	TGTGCCAGCTCACCAAGTCCGGGGACAAGGAACACTGAAGCTTTCTTT
TRBV5-4	14	TRBD1	NA	TRBJ2-5	CASSRGTGEETQYF	TGTGCCAGCAGCCGAGGGACAGGAGAAGAGACCCAGTACTTC
TRBV7-2	15	NA	NA	TRBJ1-2	CASSYGTGPSYGYTF	TGTGCCAGCAGCTACGGAACCGGGCCTAGCTATGGCTACACCTTC
TRBV7-9	13	TRBD1	NA	TRBJ1-1	CASRRQGWTEAFF	TGTGCCAGCAGGAGACAGGGGTGGACTGAAGCTTTCTTT
TRBV7-9	16	TRBD1	NA	TRBJ1-6	CASSPRDSVLPSPLHF	TGTGCCAGCAGCCCACGGGACAGTGTTTTGCCTTCACCCCTCCACTTT
TRBV2	17	NA	few	TRBJ2-7	CASSAGGTPYTPYEQYF	TGTGCCAGCAGCGCGGGCGGGACGCCGTATACCCCCTACGAGCAGTACTTC
TRBV6-4	16	TRBD1	once	TRBJ1-5	CASSLFRDREFRPQHF	TGTGCCAGCAGCCTTTTCCGGGACAGGGAATTTCGGCCCCAGCATTTT
TRBV2	11	NA	few	TRBJ2-5	CASRGEETQYF	TGTGCCAGCAGGGGTGAAGAGACCCAGTACTTC
TRBV7-2	12	NA	NA	TRBJ1-1	CASRLGGTEAFF	TGTGCCAGCAGATTGGGAGGGACTGAAGCTTTCTTT
TRBV5-6	19	TRBD1	NA	TRBJ2-3	CASSLATFRQGIITDTQYF	TGTGCCAGCAGCTTGGCCACCTTTCGACAGGGGATTATCACAGATACGCAGTATTTT
TRBV2	14	TRBD1	NA	TRBJ2-7	CASSLDRGLDEQYF	TGTGCCAGCAGCTTGGACAGGGGGCTGGACGAGCAGTACTTC
TRBV7-2	15	TRBD2	NA	TRBJ2-1	CASSLSGGPYNEQFF	TGTGCCAGCAGCTTAAGCGGGGGCCCCTACAATGAGCAGTTCTTC
TRBV12-5	14	TRBD1	NA	TRBJ1-1	CASNTGQPVTEAFF	TGTGCTAGCAATACGGGACAGCCCGTCACTGAAGCTTTCTTT
TRBV14	20	TRBD1	NA	TRBJ1-3	CASSQEVSPWDRRTGNTIYF	TGTGCCAGCAGCCAAGAAGTGTCCCCGTGGGACAGACGAACTGGAAACACCATATATTTT
TRBV19	16	TRBD2	NA	TRBJ2-5	CASSSSLAGGRQTQYF	TGTGCCAGTAGTTCCTCCTTAGCGGGGGGGCGGCAGACCCAGTACTTC
TRBV4-3	15	NA	once	TRBJ1-1	CASSQDRVQTTEAFF	TGCGCCAGCAGCCAAGATAGGGTACAGACGACTGAAGCTTTCTTT
TRBV2	14	TRBD1	once	TRBJ1-4	CASSRDRGREKLFF	TGTGCCAGCAGTCGGGACAGGGGAAGGGAAAAACTGTTTTTT